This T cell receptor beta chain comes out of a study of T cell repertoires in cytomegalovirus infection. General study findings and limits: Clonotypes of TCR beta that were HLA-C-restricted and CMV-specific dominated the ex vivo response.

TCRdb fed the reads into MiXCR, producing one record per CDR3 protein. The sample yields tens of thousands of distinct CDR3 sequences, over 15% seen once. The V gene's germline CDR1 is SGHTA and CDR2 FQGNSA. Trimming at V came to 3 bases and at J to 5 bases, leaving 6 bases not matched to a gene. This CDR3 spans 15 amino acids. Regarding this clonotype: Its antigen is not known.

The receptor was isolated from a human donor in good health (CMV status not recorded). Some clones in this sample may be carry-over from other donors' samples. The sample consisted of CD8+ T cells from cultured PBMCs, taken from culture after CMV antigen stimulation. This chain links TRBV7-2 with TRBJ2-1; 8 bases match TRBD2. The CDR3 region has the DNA TGTGCCAGCAGCTTCATAGCGGGGAGGGACAATGAGCAGTTCTTC. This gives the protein CASSFIAGRDNEQFF. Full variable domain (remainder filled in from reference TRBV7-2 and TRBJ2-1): GAGVSQSPSNKVTEKGKDVELRCDPISGHTALYWYRQSLGQGLEFLIYFQGNSAPDKSGLPSDRFSAERTGGSVSTLTIQRTQQEDSAVYLCASSFIAGRDNEQFFGPGTRLTVL.